These 20 T cell receptor beta chains were sequenced from one sample in a study of blood T cell repertoires in COVID-19 (dated by TCRdb to 2019 to 2021). The library was generated by the immunoSEQ multiplex PCR assay. Held by TCRdb, this immuneACCESS table contains in-frame sequences only and omits some clones. Under half of the omission traces to an unresolved V gene where checked; the cause of the rest is unknown. The table for this sample lists about 320,000 clones; more than 90% of them were counted only once. The ten largest clones capture roughly 2.6% of the sample. The material sequenced was PBMCs or T cells enriched from blood (not recorded which). These TCRs come from a man aged 60-69 years who had recovered from COVID-19.

This clone appeared a single time. The chain carries TRBV9 and TRBJ2-1, with 7 bases aligning to TRBD2. This CDR3 spans 13 amino acids. The germline V gene has CDR1 SGDLS and CDR2 YYNGEE. V lost 0 bases and J lost 8; bases outside the gene matches: 2. The CDR3 DNA sequence: TGTGCCAGCAGCGTAGATCGGGGGGATGAGCAGTTCTTC. This translates into CASSVDRGDEQFF.

The gene calls are TRBV27 and TRBJ2-1, with D unresolved. Per the germline V gene, CDR1 is MNHEY and CDR2 is SMNVEV (reference sequence). The CDR3 consists of 15 residues. Trimming took 6 bases from V and 1 from J, leaving 13 bases between them. The CDR3 sequence is CASRGYPRSYNEQFF. Here the CDR3 DNA reads TGTGCCAGCAGAGGATATCCGCGGTCCTACAATGAGCAGTTCTTC.

The rearrangement joins TRBV14 to TRBJ2-7, with D perhaps TRBD2 (6 bases). Trimming pared 6 bases from V and 2 bases from J, leaving 14 bases between. Germline loops: CDR1 SGHDN, CDR2 FVKESK. This CDR3 has 14 amino acids. The CDR3 is CASSRGGLTYEQYF. CDR3 coding DNA: TGTGCCAGCAGTCGCGGAGGGCTAACCTACGAGCAGTACTTC.

The rearrangement joins TRBV19 to TRBJ1-4, with 8 bases aligning to TRBD1. The germline V gene has CDR1 LNHDA and CDR2 SQIVND (reference sequence). The trim removed 6 bases at V and 5 bases at J, leaving 5 bases unmatched. This CDR3 contains 14 residues. CDR3 in DNA: TGTGCCAGTAGCACTGGACAGGGAAATGAAAAACTGTTTTTT. As protein: CASSTGQGNEKLFF.

The rearrangement uses TRBV7-2 and TRBJ2-2; D remains unclear. Looked up from germline, CDR1 is SGHTA and CDR2 is FQGNSA. The CDR3 is made up of 12 amino acids. V lost 7 bases and J lost 2, with 5 bases in between. The CDR3 DNA follows: TGTGCCAGCACCGTAAACACCGGGGAGCTGTTTTTT. Its protein is CASTVNTGELFF.

The gene calls are TRBV4-1 and TRBJ1-4; 10 positions match TRBD1. V shed 1 base and J 5 bases; nucleotides not matched to a gene: 7. From germline, CDR1 is MGHRA and CDR2 YSYEKL. The CDR3 has 17 residues. The CDR3 DNA sequence: TGCGCCAGCAGCCAAGTTGGGACAGGGGTAAGCAATGAAAAACTGTTTTTT. Translation gives CASSQVGTGVSNEKLFF.

The genes are TRBV9 and TRBJ1-6; no firm D call. This CDR3 contains 15 residues. V lost 0 bases and J 7 bases, leaving 11 bases between the germline ends. Germline values: CDR1 SGDLS, CDR2 YYNGEE. The CDR3 sequence is CASSVGRSGNSPLHF. The CDR3 nucleotides read TGTGCCAGCAGCGTAGGTCGGAGTGGGAATTCACCCCTCCACTTT.

This clone was counted between two and nine times. V gene TRBV7-2 combines with J gene TRBJ1-5, with D hard to call. The CDR3 loop spans 14 amino acids. The V gene's germline CDR1 is SGHTA and CDR2 FQGNSA. Trimming shortened V by 2 bases and J by 0 bases, and 5 bases separated the two germline ends. CDR3 nucleotides: TGTGCCAGCAGCTTATATAATAGCAATCAGCCCCAGCATTTT. Its protein is CASSLYNSNQPQHF. Full variable domain (outside the CDR3, taken from reference TRBV7-2 and TRBJ1-5): GAGVSQSPSNKVTEKGKDVELRCDPISGHTALYWYRQSLGQGLEFLIYFQGNSAPDKSGLPSDRFSAERTGGSVSTLTIQRTQQEDSAVYLCASSLYNSNQPQHFGDGTRLSIL.

In its sample, this clone was seen once. The chain is built from TRBV28 and TRBJ2-7; 7 nucleotides align to TRBD2. V gave up 6 bases and J gave up 3 bases; unmatched junction bases: 17. This CDR3 is built from 17 residues. Germline values: CDR1 MDHEN, CDR2 SYDVKM. CDR3 sequence: CASSRPQSGIWFYEQYF. DNA of the CDR3: TGTGCCAGCAGCCGTCCACAGAGCGGGATTTGGTTCTACGAGCAGTACTTC.

The genes are TRBV20-1 and TRBJ2-1; 7 nucleotides agree with TRBD2. The V segment lost 3 bases and the J segment 0 bases; nucleotides outside the gene matches: 8. The CDR3 is made up of 16 amino acids. Germline CDR1 and CDR2: DFQATT and SNEGSKA (reference sequence). CDR3 residues: CSASAVAGASYNEQFF. The CDR3 coding sequence is TGCAGTGCTAGTGCGGTAGCGGGTGCCTCCTACAATGAGCAGTTCTTC.

This rearrangement joins TRBV24-1 to TRBJ1-2, with D possibly matching TRBD1 (6 bases). The CDR3 covers 15 residues. Trimming left V 5 bases short and J 6 bases short, with 18 bases between. The germline V gene has CDR1 KGHDR and CDR2 SFDVKD. Here the CDR3 DNA reads TGTGCCACCAGTGTGGGGGCAGCGAGATCGGATGGCTACACCTTC. The encoded protein is CATSVGAARSDGYTF.

J is TRBJ2-3 and V is TRBV5-4; 11 bases align to TRBD1. The CDR3 covers 15 residues. Germline V lookup: CDR1 SGHNT, CDR2 YYREEE (reference sequence). V gave up 4 bases and J gave up 4 bases; unmatched junction bases: 5. The CDR3 sequence is CASSGGQGASDTQYF. The CDR3 coding sequence is TGTGCCAGCAGCGGTGGACAGGGGGCCTCAGATACGCAGTATTTT.

In its sample, this clone was seen once. The chain is built from TRBV7-9 and TRBJ1-2; a possible D gene is TRBD1 (6 bases). Germline V gene data show CDR1 as SEHNR and CDR2 as FQNEAQ (reference sequence). The CDR3 sequence is 16 residues long. V shed 4 bases and J shed 8 bases, with 23 bases lying between them. CDR3 region: CASSSVGGRHKRGYTF. CDR3 nucleotides: TGTGCCAGCAGCTCGGTGGGGGGGCGGCACAAACGAGGCTACACCTTC.

This chain connects TRBV24-1 to TRBJ2-1; 7 positions match TRBD2. Trimming at V came to 3 bases and at J to 2 bases, leaving 3 bases not matched to a gene. CDR1 and CDR2 (germline): KGHDR, SFDVKD. The CDR3 contains 15 residues. In nucleotides, the CDR3 is TGTGCCACCAGTGATAGCGGGATCACCTACAATGAGCAGTTCTTC. Its translation: CATSDSGITYNEQFF.

The CDR3 loop is CAWSVLPLSGGYTF. CDR3 coding DNA: TGTGCCTGGAGTGTACTACCCCTATCGGGAGGCTACACCTTC. This chain joins TRBV30 and TRBJ1-2; no clear D gene. Trimming stripped 0 bases from V and 8 bases from J, with 16 bases between. The germline CDR1 and CDR2 sequences are GTSNPN and SVGIG (reference sequence). The length of the CDR3 is 14 residues.

The chain couples TRBV6-2 or TRBV6-3 to TRBJ2-1; possibly TRBD2 for D (6 bases). The V end lost 0 bases, the J end lost 4 bases, and 19 bases lay between the germline ends. This CDR3 is built from 18 residues. The germline gives CDR1 MNHEY, CDR2 SVGEGT. CDR3 coding DNA: TGTGCCAGCAGTTACTCGGGCCCTTGGGCGGGGAAATACAATGAGCAGTTCTTC. This translates into CASSYSGPWAGKYNEQFF.

The V call is TRBV4-2, the J call TRBJ2-7; 8 bases align to TRBD2. CDR3 length equals 17 residues. J was trimmed by 0 bases and V by 1 base; bases with no gene match: 8. Germline lookup yields CDR1 LGHNA and CDR2 YNFKEQ. The CDR3 DNA reads as TGTGCCAGCAGCCAAGCGCAGCGGGAGATTCCCTCCTACGAGCAGTACTTC. This translates into CASSQAQREIPSYEQYF.

This chain connects TRBV18 to TRBJ1-6; the match to TRBD1 covers 8 bases. Germline V gives CDR1 KGHSH, CDR2 LQKENI. The trim removed 3 bases at V and 5 bases at J, leaving 6 bases unmatched. This CDR3 has 16 amino acids. The CDR3 loop reads CASSPRDRFDNSPLHF. In nucleotides, the CDR3 is TGTGCCAGCTCACCGAGGGACAGGTTCGATAATTCACCCCTCCACTTT.

CDR3 in DNA: TGCAGTGCTACCGGGATGAATGGCTACACCTTC. Its translation: CSATGMNGYTF. V is TRBV20-1 and J is TRBJ1-2; D is uncertain. V gave up 4 bases and J gave up 6 bases, with 9 bases separating them. Germline V gene data show CDR1 as DFQATT and CDR2 as SNEGSKA (reference sequence). The CDR3 is 11 residues long.

The chain couples TRBV3-1 (or the pseudogene TRBV3-2) to TRBJ1-5; a weak D match, TRBD1 (6 bases). The CDR3 runs to 15 residues. With 2 bases removed from V and 7 bases from J, the gap between germline ends came to 15 bases. Germline-derived CDR1 and CDR2 are LGHDT and YNNKEL (reference sequence). Here the CDR3 DNA reads TGTGCCAGCAGCCAAATGGGGGCGAGGGGCCAGCCCCAGCATTTT. Protein: CASSQMGARGQPQHF.